The 13 T cell receptor beta chains below come from one sample, sequenced in a study of CD8+CD57+ T cells in acquired aplastic anemia. CD8+CD57+ cell expansion, shown by flow cytometry, had occurred in the patients selected for sequencing. TCR beta VDJ combinations and CDR3 sequences were profiled from genomic DNA. A single record per CDR3 protein comes from TCRdb applying MiXCR to the reads. The sample gives around 200,000 distinct CDR3 sequences, 45% to 60% of which show up once; over 10% is in the top ten. Sequenced sample: sorted CD4+, CD8+, or CD8+CD57+ T cells (not recorded which) from PBMCs. Receptor source: a human donor with aplastic anemia.

This clonotype appeared many times. This chain uses TRBV5-6 with TRBJ1-1, with D maybe TRBD1 (6 bases). Deletions cut 0 bases from V and 1 base from J, with 13 bases between. Germline assignment: CDR1 SGHDT and CDR2 YYEEEE. This CDR3 contains 16 residues. CDR3 coding DNA: TGTGCCAGCAGCTTGGGTCCGGGGGCGAGGAACACTGAAGCTTTCTTT. This codes for CASSLGPGARNTEAFF. Full variable domain (rest looked up from reference TRBV5-6 and TRBJ1-1): DAGVTQSPTHLIKTRGQQVTLRCSPKSGHDTVSWYQQALGQGPQFIFQYYEEEERQRGNFPDRFSGHQFPNYSSELNVNALLLGDSALYLCASSLGPGARNTEAFFGQGTRLTVV.

V is TRBV19 and J is TRBJ1-2; D remains unclear. Trimming removed 4 bases from V and 0 bases from J, with 9 bases in between. In germline, CDR1 is LNHDA, CDR2 SQIVND (reference sequence). CDR3 length: 14 amino acids. Here the CDR3 reads CASSRAQTNYGYTF. The CDR3 DNA reads as TGTGCCAGTAGTAGGGCCCAGACTAACTATGGCTACACCTTC.

The rearrangement joins TRBV29-1 to TRBJ1-2; D not resolved. The ends were cut back, 1 base at V and 0 bases at J, with 9 bases in the middle. This CDR3 region has 14 residues. Germline assignment: CDR1 SQVTM and CDR2 ANQGSEA. The CDR3 DNA follows: TGCAGCGTTGAAGGCCGGTGGACTAACTATGGCTACACCTTC. Amino acids: CSVEGRWTNYGYTF.

The rearrangement links TRBV6-5 to TRBJ2-5, with 11 bases aligning to TRBD2. The CDR3 length is 16 residues. J gave up 4 bases and V 4 bases, and 8 bases lay outside the gene matches. In germline, CDR1 is MNHEY, CDR2 SVGAGI. The CDR3 sequence is CASSLDRLAGRETQYF. The CDR3 coding sequence is TGTGCCAGCAGTTTAGACCGACTAGCGGGACGAGAGACCCAGTACTTC.

The chain recombines TRBV20-1 with TRBJ1-5; D possibly corresponds to TRBD1 (6 bases). Germline V gene data show CDR1 as DFQATT and CDR2 as SNEGSKA (reference sequence). The CDR3 is made up of 14 amino acids. CDR3 region: CSATKGGAGQPQHF. Here the CDR3 DNA reads TGCAGCGCGACTAAAGGGGGTGCCGGTCAGCCCCAGCATTTT.

V and J are TRBV29-1 and TRBJ2-1; 8 nucleotides align to TRBD1. V was pared by 4 bases and J by 8 bases, with 16 bases of the junction left unmatched. CDR3 length: 16 amino acids. Germline CDR1 is SQVTM and CDR2 is ANQGSEA. Here the CDR3 DNA reads TGCAGCGTTGGAGGTTTTATCGGGACAGGACCCGATGAGCAGTTCTTC. Protein sequence: CSVGGFIGTGPDEQFF.

A note on this clonotype: Since the CDR3 does not end with the conserved phenylalanine or tryptophan, this likely comes from a read error. This chain connects TRBV20-1 to TRBJ1-1; tentatively, D is TRBD1 (5 bases). Germline V CDR1 and CDR2: DFQATT, SNEGSKA (reference sequence). The ends were cut back, 3 bases at V and 5 bases at J, with 10 bases in the middle. The CDR3 is 12 residues long. In DNA form, the CDR3 reads TGCAGTGCTAGCCGGGGGGAGACTGAAGCTTTCCTT. Its protein is CSASRGETEAFL.

J is TRBJ2-7 and V is TRBV2; tentatively, D is TRBD1 (7 bases). Germline V gene sequence: CDR1 SNHLY, CDR2 FYNNEI. The CDR3 loop spans 15 amino acids. With 7 bases removed from V and 2 bases from J, the gap between germline ends came to 18 bases. The CDR3 bases are TGTGCCAGCACCTCTAGCGTGAGGGGGCCCTACGAGCAGTACTTC. Amino acids: CASTSSVRGPYEQYF.

The CDR3 DNA reads as TGTGCCAGCAGCCGTAACGATGGGAATGAAAAACTGTTTTTT. Its translation: CASSRNDGNEKLFF. The rearrangement links TRBV7-2 to TRBJ1-4; no clear D gene. The CDR3 is 14 amino acids. V lost 5 bases to trimming and J lost 5 bases, with 12 bases between them. The germline V gene encodes CDR1 SGHTA and CDR2 FQGNSA. Full variable domain (remainder filled in from reference TRBV7-2 and TRBJ1-4): GAGVSQSPSNKVTEKGKDVELRCDPISGHTALYWYRQSLGQGLEFLIYFQGNSAPDKSGLPSDRFSAERTGGSVSTLTIQRTQQEDSAVYLCASSRNDGNEKLFFGSGTQLSVL.

The gene calls are TRBV2 and TRBJ1-1, with 9 bases matching TRBD1. This CDR3 has 15 amino acids. The ends lost 7 bases at V and 0 bases at J; junction bases unmatched: 6. Germline CDR1 is SNHLY and CDR2 is FYNNEI. The CDR3 nucleotides are TGTGCCAGCAACGAACAGGGGGCCCTGAACACTGAAGCTTTCTTT. As protein: CASNEQGALNTEAFF.

Comments on this clonotype: Just one base apart from a much larger clone, this may be a read error. The chain combines TRBV6-5 with TRBJ2-3, with D unclear. The CDR3 has 15 residues. Germline CDR1 and CDR2: MNHEY and SVGAGI. The CDR3 nucleotides read TGTGCCATCAGTTACTCGCGGCGGACCACAGATACGCAGTATTTT. Translation gives CAISYSRRTTDTQYF.

The chain carries TRBV5-1 and TRBJ2-1; TRBD2 agrees at 7 bases. Germline trimming cut 0 bases from V and 6 bases from J; bases unmatched to any gene: 9. The CDR3 is 16 residues long. Germline CDR1 SGHRS, CDR2 YFSETQ. The CDR3 here is CASSLAPGGSSNEQFF. The CDR3 DNA follows: TGCGCCAGCAGCTTGGCCCCAGGCGGGAGCAGCAATGAGCAGTTCTTC.

For this clonotype: A read error is possible here, since a much larger clone lies one base away. V is TRBV20-1 and J is TRBJ2-1, with 7 bases matching TRBD2. Trimming cost V 6 bases and J 5 bases; bases outside gene matches: 13. In germline, CDR1 is DFQATT, CDR2 SNEGSKA (reference sequence). This CDR3 contains 15 residues. The CDR3: CSAPREGKAHNEQFF. CDR3 DNA sequence: TGCAGTGCACCGAGGGAGGGGAAGGCCCACAATGAGCAGTTCTTC.